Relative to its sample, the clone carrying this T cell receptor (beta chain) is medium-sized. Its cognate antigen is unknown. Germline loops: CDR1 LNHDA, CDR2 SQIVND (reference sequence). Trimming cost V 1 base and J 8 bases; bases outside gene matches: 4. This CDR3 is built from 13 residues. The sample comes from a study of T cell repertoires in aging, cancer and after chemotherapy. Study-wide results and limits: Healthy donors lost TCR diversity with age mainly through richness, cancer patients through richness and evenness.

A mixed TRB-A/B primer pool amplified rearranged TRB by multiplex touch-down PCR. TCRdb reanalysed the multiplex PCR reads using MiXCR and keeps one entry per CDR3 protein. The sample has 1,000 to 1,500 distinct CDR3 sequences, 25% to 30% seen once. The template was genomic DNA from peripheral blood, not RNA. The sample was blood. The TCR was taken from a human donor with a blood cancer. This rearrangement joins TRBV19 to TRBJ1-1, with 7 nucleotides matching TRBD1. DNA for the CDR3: TGTGCCAGTAGTATAGTCGCAGGGGGAGAAGCTTTCTTT. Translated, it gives CASSIVAGGEAFF.